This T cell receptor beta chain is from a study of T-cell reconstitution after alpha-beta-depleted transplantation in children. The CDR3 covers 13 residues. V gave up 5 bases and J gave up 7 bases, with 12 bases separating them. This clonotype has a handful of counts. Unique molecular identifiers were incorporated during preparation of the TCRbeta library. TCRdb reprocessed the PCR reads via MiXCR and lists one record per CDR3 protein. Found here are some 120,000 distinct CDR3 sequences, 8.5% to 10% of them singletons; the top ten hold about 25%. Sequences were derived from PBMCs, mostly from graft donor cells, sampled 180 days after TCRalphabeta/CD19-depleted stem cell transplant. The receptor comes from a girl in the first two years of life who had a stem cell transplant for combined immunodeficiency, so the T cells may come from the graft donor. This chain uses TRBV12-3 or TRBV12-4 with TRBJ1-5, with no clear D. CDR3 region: CASSPGWRQPQHF. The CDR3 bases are TGTGCCAGCAGTCCGGGGTGGAGGCAGCCCCAGCATTTT.